This T cell receptor beta chain was recorded in a study of tumor-infiltrating lymphocytes in primary liver carcinoma. Study results and caveats: Tumors significantly exceeded blood in top-250-clone fraction (p = 0.039).

Making TCR beta cDNA involved around 500 ng total RNA and a constant-region primer. Three nested multiplex PCR rounds of slightly modified ARM-PCR generated TCR beta libraries. It was with TRBV1-TRBV30 forward primers and a C-beta reverse primer that the first two PCR rounds were run, at about 10 cycles each. Via MiXCR, TCRdb re-called the multiplex PCR reads, giving one row per CDR3 protein. The repertoire holds about 200,000 distinct CDR3 sequences, about two thirds seen once, with 7% to 8.5% in the top ten. With regard to this clonotype: Its specificity is unknown.

The authors took blood RNA from unsorted whole blood and also extracted germline DNA. Researchers reported drawing 3.5 to 5 milliliters of peripheral blood before surgery. Germline-derived CDR1 and CDR2 are SEHNR and FQNEAQ (reference sequence). Between the trimmed V and J ends, which lost 4 bases and 0 bases, there was a span of 22 bases. This CDR3 contains 19 residues. This chain uses TRBV7-9 with TRBJ1-3; D uncertain. This TCR derives from a woman between 55 and 75 years old with primary liver carcinoma and hepatitis B virus infection. The sample taken for sequencing was peripheral blood. The CDR3 region has the DNA TGTGCCAGCAGCTCGACGTCGGCACTCTGGCTGACCTCTGGAAACACCATATATTTT. Translated, it gives CASSSTSALWLTSGNTIYF.